Below are 23 T cell receptor beta chains sequenced from a single sample in a study of follicular helper T cells after annual influenza vaccination. Produced via immunoSEQ multiplex PCR; TCRdb's table is partial and in-frame only. Altogether approximately 1,300 clones are present, roughly 84% being singletons, with the ten largest covering approximately 2.3%. Documented time point: 2015-2016 season, pre-vaccination. Here the sequenced sample was CXCR5+ CD38+ circulating T follicular helper cells from blood, taken on the day of influenza vaccination. Subset defined: circulating Tfh, non-naive CD4+CXCR5+PD-1+ (ICOS+CD38+ or ICOS-CD38-). All receptors derive from an adult who received the influenza vaccine.

The rearrangement links TRBV23-1 to TRBJ2-4; possibly TRBD2 for D (5 bases). TRBV23-1 is reported as an ORF; its role is uncertain. V was shortened by 2 bases and J by 1 base, with 12 bases between the two germline ends. The CDR3 covers 16 residues. This CDR3 reads CASSQKPAAAKNIQYF. The CDR3 DNA follows: TGCGCCAGCAGTCAAAAGCCAGCGGCTGCCAAAAACATTCAGTACTTC.

This clone was counted a single time. This rearrangement joins TRBV11-2 to TRBJ2-3, with D possibly being TRBD1 (5 bases). The V end lost 5 bases, the J end lost 10 bases, and 13 bases lay between the germline ends. CDR1 is SGHAT, CDR2 FQNNGV, per germline. This CDR3 has 12 amino acids. CDR3 sequence: CASSPTGNAQYF. CDR3 nucleotide sequence: TGTGCCAGCAGCCCCACAGGAAACGCGCAGTATTTT.

This sequence joins TRBV6-1 and TRBJ2-2; the D gene is possibly TRBD2 (7 bases). CDR3 length: 18 residues. With 0 bases removed from V and 5 bases from J, the gap between germline ends came to 19 bases. Per the germline V gene, CDR1 is MNHNS and CDR2 is SASEGT. The CDR3 protein is CASSEAFWGGRGTGELFF. In DNA form, the CDR3 reads TGTGCCAGCAGTGAAGCGTTTTGGGGGGGCCGAGGGACCGGGGAGCTGTTTTTT.

The chain links TRBV6-1 to TRBJ2-2; D uncertain. CDR1 is MNHNS, CDR2 SASEGT, per germline. The CDR3 consists of 12 residues. With 7 bases removed from V and 1 base from J, the gap between germline ends came to 4 bases. The chain's CDR3 is CASTENTGELFF. CDR3 bases: TGTGCCAGCACGGAGAACACCGGGGAGCTGTTTTTT.

V usage is TRBV7-8 and J usage is TRBJ1-2; D remains ambiguous. Germline CDR1 SGHVS, CDR2 FQNEAQ. CDR3 length: 14 residues. Trimming shortened V by 2 bases and J by 7 bases, and 14 bases separated the two germline ends. CDR3 bases: TGTGCCAGCAGCTTAATGATGACAACGGGTGGCTACACCTTC. The encoded protein is CASSLMMTTGGYTF.

The genes are TRBV28 and TRBJ2-4; tentatively, D is TRBD2 (6 bases). This CDR3 has 17 residues. Germline assignment: CDR1 MDHEN and CDR2 SYDVKM. Trimming left V 1 base short and J 6 bases short, with 19 bases between. CDR3 region: CASSLSTGTGSGNIQYF. As DNA, the CDR3 is TGTGCCAGCAGTTTATCTACCGGGACCGGGAGTGGAAACATTCAGTACTTC.

This chain links TRBV5-4 with TRBJ2-3, with 14 bases aligning to TRBD2. The CDR3 has 15 residues. The germline V gene has CDR1 SGHNT and CDR2 YYREEE (reference sequence). V gave up 0 bases and J gave up 6 bases; unmatched junction bases: 0. This chain's CDR3 is CASSLGLAGGDTQYF. CDR3 coding DNA: TGTGCCAGCAGCTTGGGACTAGCGGGGGGGGATACGCAGTATTTT. Full variable domain (remainder filled in from reference TRBV5-4 and TRBJ2-3): ETGVTQSPTHLIKTRGQQVTLRCSSQSGHNTVSWYQQALGQGPQFIFQYYREEENGRGNFPPRFSGLQFPNYSSELNVNALELDDSALYLCASSLGLAGGDTQYFGPGTRLTVL.

The J gene is TRBJ2-7, the V gene TRBV5-6, with D unclear. Per the germline V gene, CDR1 is SGHDT and CDR2 is YYEEEE. The germline V and J ends were trimmed by 4 bases and 2 bases, with 13 bases remaining between them. The CDR3 has 14 residues. The CDR3 reads CASSNQARPYEQYF. The CDR3 DNA is TGTGCCAGCAGCAACCAAGCGCGGCCCTACGAGCAGTACTTC.

The chain is built from TRBV27 and TRBJ1-1; D call uncertain. Germline loops: CDR1 MNHEY, CDR2 SMNVEV (reference sequence). CDR3 length: 13 residues. V dropped 5 bases and J dropped 3 bases, with 10 bases sitting between them. In nucleotides, the CDR3 is TGTGCCAGCAGTCCGGACTTTTACACTGAAGCTTTCTTT. The encoded protein is CASSPDFYTEAFF.

This clone was seen once. The rearrangement links TRBV5-1 to TRBJ1-2; D ambiguous. CDR3 length equals 12 residues. From germline, CDR1 is SGHRS and CDR2 YFSETQ. Trimming removed 4 bases from V and 7 bases from J, with 11 bases in between. The CDR3 sequence: CASSDSGVGYTF. CDR3 in DNA: TGCGCCAGCAGCGACTCCGGGGTTGGCTACACCTTC.

The rearrangement links TRBV7-2 to TRBJ2-1, with 7 nucleotides matching TRBD1. CDR3 size: 15 residues. The V and J ends lost 5 bases and 0 bases, in that order; junction bases with no gene match: 4. CDR1 and CDR2 (germline): SGHTA, FQGNSA. Here the CDR3 reads CASSEDRSSYNEQFF. CDR3 bases: TGTGCCAGCAGCGAGGACAGGAGCTCCTACAATGAGCAGTTCTTC.

The gene calls are TRBV7-8 and TRBJ2-3; D gene ambiguous. Trimming removed 3 bases from V and 1 base from J, with 5 bases in between. Germline-derived CDR1 and CDR2 are SGHVS and FQNEAQ. There are 13 residues in the CDR3. The CDR3 spells CASSLIRTDTQYF. CDR3 coding DNA: TGTGCCAGCAGCTTGATCCGCACAGATACGCAGTATTTT.

V gene TRBV5-5 combines with J gene TRBJ2-3, with unresolved D. The CDR3 contains 14 residues. Trimming pared 7 bases from V and 2 bases from J, leaving 14 bases between. CDR1 and CDR2 (germline): SGHKS, YYEKEE (reference sequence). The CDR3 protein is CASLGSALTDTQYF. CDR3 coding DNA: TGTGCCAGCCTAGGGTCTGCACTCACAGATACGCAGTATTTT.

The genes are TRBV5-1 and TRBJ2-7; D possibly uses TRBD1 or TRBD2 (6 bases each). Trimming took 0 bases from V and 5 from J, leaving 12 bases between them. This CDR3 comprises 14 residues. The germline CDR1 and CDR2 sequences are SGHRS and YFSETQ. CDR3 sequence: CASSLGPGANEQYF. The DNA for the CDR3 is TGCGCCAGCAGCTTGGGCCCGGGGGCGAACGAGCAGTACTTC. Looking up the rest from reference TRBV5-1 and TRBJ2-7 gives the full variable domain: KAGVTQTPRYLIKTRGQQVTLSCSPISGHRSVSWYQQTPGQGLQFLFEYFSETQRNKGNFPGRFSGRQFSNSRSEMNVSTLELGDSALYLCASSLGPGANEQYFGPGTRLTVT.

The chain is built from TRBV11-2 and TRBJ1-1; D is ambiguous. V lost 1 base to trimming and J lost 3 bases, with 6 bases between them. There are 13 residues in the CDR3. The germline CDR1 and CDR2 sequences are SGHAT and FQNNGV. CDR3 nucleotides: TGTGCCAGCAGCTTAGTCGGGGACACTGAAGCTTTCTTT. Protein sequence: CASSLVGDTEAFF.

The chain has TRBV6-1 and TRBJ1-5; TRBD1 is a possible D gene (5 bases). CDR1 and CDR2 (germline): MNHNS, SASEGT. The CDR3 is 12 amino acids. Trimming took off 6 bases at V and 7 bases at J, with 10 bases between the two ends. CDR3 loop: CASRDTNQPQHF. In DNA, the CDR3 is TGTGCCAGCAGGGACACTAACCAGCCCCAGCATTTT.

This chain uses TRBV7-2 with TRBJ2-3, with 8 nucleotides matching TRBD2. Germline lookup yields CDR1 SGHTA and CDR2 FQGNSA. The ends lost 5 bases at V and 4 bases at J; junction bases unmatched: 8. This CDR3 contains 15 residues. The CDR3 sequence is CASSPRGGVADTQYF. CDR3 in DNA: TGTGCCAGCAGCCCTCGGGGGGGCGTGGCAGATACGCAGTATTTT.

The gene calls are TRBV30 and TRBJ2-5; 14 bases line up with TRBD2. There are 17 residues in the CDR3. Germline CDR1 and CDR2: GTSNPN and SVGIG (reference sequence). The trim removed 2 bases at V and 1 base at J, leaving 6 bases unmatched. CDR3 loop: CAWSSQGLAGGQETQYF. The CDR3 DNA follows: TGTGCCTGGAGTTCCCAAGGACTAGCGGGGGGCCAAGAGACCCAGTACTTC.

The chain combines TRBV27 with TRBJ2-5; no reliable D call. V was trimmed by 7 bases and J by 0 bases, leaving 12 bases between them. Germline V gives CDR1 MNHEY, CDR2 SMNVEV (reference sequence). The CDR3 is 14 residues long. CDR3 DNA: TGTGCCAGCATTTCCCCGGAGTACCAAGAGACCCAGTACTTC. Translated: CASISPEYQETQYF.

This chain joins TRBV19 and TRBJ1-4; D unresolved. Germline V gene sequence: CDR1 LNHDA, CDR2 SQIVND (reference sequence). V lost 2 bases and J lost 2, with 9 bases in between. This CDR3 is built from 15 residues. CDR3 sequence: CASSILVRTNEKLFF. The CDR3 DNA follows: TGTGCCAGTAGTATACTGGTCAGGACTAATGAAAAACTGTTTTTT.

The V gene is TRBV6-1, the J gene TRBJ2-3; D is uncertain. Per germline, CDR1 MNHNS and CDR2 SASEGT. The V and J ends lost 6 bases and 7 bases respectively, with 11 bases between them. The CDR3 is 12 amino acids. The chain's CDR3 is CASREPPNTQYF. CDR3 nucleotides: TGTGCCAGCAGGGAGCCCCCTAATACGCAGTATTTT.

V and J are TRBV6-4 and TRBJ2-3, with D unclear. Germline V gives CDR1 MRHNA, CDR2 SNTAGT. This CDR3 is 15 amino acids long. V was pared by 0 bases and J by 1 base, with 8 bases between. CDR3 in DNA: TGTGCCAGCAGTGACTCGAGCGACCGCACAGATACGCAGTATTTT. Amino acid sequence: CASSDSSDRTDTQYF.

This clone is a singleton in its sample. The genes are TRBV2 and TRBJ1-4; 7 bases map to TRBD1. Germline values: CDR1 SNHLY, CDR2 FYNNEI. J gave up 8 bases and V 3 bases, and 9 bases lay outside the gene matches. This CDR3 region has 15 residues. In nucleotides, the CDR3 is TGTGCCAGCAGTGACCCTTCAGGGGGGAAAGAAAAACTGTTTTTT. Translation gives CASSDPSGGKEKLFF.